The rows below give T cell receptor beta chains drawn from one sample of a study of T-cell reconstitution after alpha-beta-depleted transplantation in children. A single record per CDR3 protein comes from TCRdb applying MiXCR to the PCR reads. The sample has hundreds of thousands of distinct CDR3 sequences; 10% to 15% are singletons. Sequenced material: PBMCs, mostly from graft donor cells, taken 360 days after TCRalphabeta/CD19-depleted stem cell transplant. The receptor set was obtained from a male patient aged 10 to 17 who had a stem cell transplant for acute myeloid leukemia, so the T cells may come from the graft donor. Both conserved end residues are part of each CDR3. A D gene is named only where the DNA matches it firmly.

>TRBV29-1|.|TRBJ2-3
CSVERRVDTQYF
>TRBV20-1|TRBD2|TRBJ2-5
CSVRDPSGFQETQYF
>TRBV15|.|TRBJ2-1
CATSGVYSYNEQFF
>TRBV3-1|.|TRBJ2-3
CASSPSMDTQYF
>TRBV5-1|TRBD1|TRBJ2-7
CASSPTPGQGNYYEQYF
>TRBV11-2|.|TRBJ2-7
CASSLLSVHDEQYF
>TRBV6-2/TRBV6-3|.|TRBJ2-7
CASSYAGPISYEQYF
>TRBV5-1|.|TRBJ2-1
CASSPVGANEQFF
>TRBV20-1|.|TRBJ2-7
CSARGSGSYEQYF
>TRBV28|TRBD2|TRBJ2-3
CASSLGLAGKKTDTQYF
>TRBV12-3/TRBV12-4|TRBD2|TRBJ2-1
CASGWPSGRGYNEQFF
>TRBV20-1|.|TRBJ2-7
CSPGQSSTYEQYF
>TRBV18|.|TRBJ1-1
CASSPGPLSTEAFF